This TCR beta chain stems from a study of lymphopenia after photon versus proton radiotherapy. Study findings and constraints: After lymphocyte nadir, photon-treated repertoires showed oligoclonal expansion, especially CD8+ Temra. Relative stability marked proton patients; photon patients lost diversity and naive cells.

The protocol was immunoSEQ multiplex PCR, while the TCRdb copy is restricted to in-frame clones and leaves out a portion. The table records around 29,000 clones, roughly 94% of them present only once. V gave up 3 bases and J gave up 4 bases; unmatched junction bases: 9. From germline, CDR1 is SGDLS and CDR2 YYNGEE. The CDR3 has 15 residues. This clone appeared a few times. Its antigen remains unidentified. J is TRBJ1-2 and V is TRBV9, with 7 bases aligning to TRBD1. The receptor was isolated from a woman aged 50 to 65 with cholangiocarcinoma. The specimen was peripheral blood, collected from a patient treated with photon-based radiotherapy. The CDR3, as DNA: TGTGCCAGCAGCGCCACAGGGGAGGAGACCTATGGCTACACCTTC. It yields the protein CASSATGEETYGYTF. Looking up the rest from reference TRBV9 and TRBJ1-2 gives the full variable domain: DSGVTQTPKHLITATGQRVTLRCSPRSGDLSVYWYQQSLDQGLQFLIQYYNGEERAKGNILERFSAQQFPDLHSELNLSSLELGDSALYFCASSATGEETYGYTFGSGTRLTVV.